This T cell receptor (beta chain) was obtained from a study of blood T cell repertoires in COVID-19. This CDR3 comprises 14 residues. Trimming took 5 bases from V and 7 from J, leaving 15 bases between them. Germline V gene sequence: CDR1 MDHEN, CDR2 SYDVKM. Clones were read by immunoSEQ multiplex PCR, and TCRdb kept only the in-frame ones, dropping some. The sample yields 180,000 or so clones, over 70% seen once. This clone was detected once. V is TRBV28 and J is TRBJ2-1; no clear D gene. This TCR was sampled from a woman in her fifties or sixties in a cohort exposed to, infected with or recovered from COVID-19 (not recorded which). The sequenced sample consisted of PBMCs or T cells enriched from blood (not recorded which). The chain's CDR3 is CASSLLGSANEQFF. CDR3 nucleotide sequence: TGTGCCAGCAGTCTCCTCGGGTCGGCGAATGAGCAGTTCTTC.